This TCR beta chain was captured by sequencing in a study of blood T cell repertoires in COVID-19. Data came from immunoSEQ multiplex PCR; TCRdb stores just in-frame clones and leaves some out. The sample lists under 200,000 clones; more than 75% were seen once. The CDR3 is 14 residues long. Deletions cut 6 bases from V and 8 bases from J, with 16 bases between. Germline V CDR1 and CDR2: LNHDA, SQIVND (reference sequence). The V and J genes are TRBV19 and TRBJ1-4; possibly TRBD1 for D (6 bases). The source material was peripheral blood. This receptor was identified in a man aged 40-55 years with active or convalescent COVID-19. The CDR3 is CASRDSDRHEKLFF. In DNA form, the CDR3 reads TGTGCCAGTAGGGACTCGGACAGACACGAAAAACTGTTTTTT.